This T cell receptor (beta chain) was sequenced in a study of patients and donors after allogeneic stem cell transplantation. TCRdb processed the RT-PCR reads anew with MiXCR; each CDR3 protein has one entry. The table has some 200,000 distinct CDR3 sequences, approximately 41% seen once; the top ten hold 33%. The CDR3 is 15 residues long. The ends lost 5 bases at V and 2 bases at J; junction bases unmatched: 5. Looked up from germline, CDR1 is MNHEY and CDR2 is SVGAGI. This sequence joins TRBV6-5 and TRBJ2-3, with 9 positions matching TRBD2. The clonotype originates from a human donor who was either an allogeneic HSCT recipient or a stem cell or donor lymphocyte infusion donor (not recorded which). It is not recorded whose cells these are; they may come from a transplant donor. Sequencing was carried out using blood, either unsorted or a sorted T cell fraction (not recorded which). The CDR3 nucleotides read TGTGCCAGCAGTCGGACTAGCGTAACCACAGATACGCAGTATTTT. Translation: CASSRTSVTTDTQYF.